Below are 5 T cell receptor beta chains sequenced from a single sample in a study of T cell responses to AZD1222 COVID-19 vaccine. TCRdb's table, derived via immunoSEQ multiplex PCR, lists solely in-frame clones and lacks some. The sample lists over 65,000 clones; more than 75% were seen once. The specimen comprised peripheral blood, sampled on day 0 of AZD1222 vaccination. These receptors all stem from an adult in good health.

The J gene is TRBJ2-1, the V gene TRBV5-1, with D uncertain. The length of the CDR3 is 15 residues. Germline V gives CDR1 SGHRS, CDR2 YFSETQ. V lost 0 bases, J lost 1 base, and 8 bases lay in between. The chain's CDR3 is CASSLEVGSYNEQFF. As DNA, the CDR3 is TGCGCCAGCAGCTTGGAGGTGGGGTCCTACAATGAGCAGTTCTTC.

V and J are TRBV7-8 and TRBJ1-5, with D perhaps matching TRBD1 (5 bases). This CDR3 spans 17 amino acids. Looked up from germline, CDR1 is SGHVS and CDR2 is FQNEAQ. With 5 bases removed from V and 6 bases from J, the gap between germline ends came to 23 bases. The CDR3 DNA reads TGTGCCAGCAGCCTCGGTCATGCGGGGGTTGGAGCTCAGCCCCAGCATTTT. Its protein is CASSLGHAGVGAQPQHF. The variable domain in full, completed from reference TRBV7-8 and TRBJ1-5, reads GAGVSQSPRYKVAKRGQDVALRCDPISGHVSLFWYQQALGQGPEFLTYFQNEAQLDKSGLPSDRFFAERPEGSVSTLKIQRTQQEDSAVYLCASSLGHAGVGAQPQHFGDGTRLSIL.

The chain has TRBV5-8 and TRBJ2-5, with D possibly matching TRBD2 (5 bases). The CDR3 loop spans 13 amino acids. CDR1 is SGHTS and CDR2 is YDEGEE in the germline V gene. Trimming pared 4 bases from V and 2 bases from J, leaving 9 bases between. The CDR3 reads CASSVGIQETQYF. CDR3 nucleotides: TGTGCCAGCAGCGTCGGGATTCAAGAGACCCAGTACTTC.

The chain carries TRBV9 and TRBJ2-1; weak D call: TRBD2 (5 bases). The CDR3 is made up of 15 amino acids. The V gene lost 0 bases and the J gene lost 0 bases, with 7 bases spanning the gap. Germline-derived CDR1 and CDR2 are SGDLS and YYNGEE. CDR3 protein: CASSVDGNSYNEQFF. The CDR3 DNA sequence: TGTGCCAGCAGCGTAGACGGGAACTCCTACAATGAGCAGTTCTTC.

This chain uses TRBV5-4 with TRBJ1-2, with a possible D match to TRBD1 (6 bases). There are 15 residues in the CDR3. V lost 3 bases, J lost 6 bases, and 18 bases lay in between. CDR1 and CDR2 (germline): SGHNT, YYREEE (reference sequence). The CDR3 DNA is TGTGCCAGCAGCTCCCCCAACGCAGGGGTCAATGGCTACACCTTC. Translating gives CASSSPNAGVNGYTF.